This TCR beta chain was documented in a study of T cells in Graves' hyperthyroidism and ophthalmopathy. Recently diagnosed hyperthyroidism of less than 2 months' duration affected patients aged 18 to 65. Predating any ophthalmopathy symptoms, the blood sample was taken at first hyperthyroidism diagnosis. What was amplified from RNA transcripts were TCR beta CDR3 regions. Researchers ran a first-round RT-PCR on the TCR CDR3 using the HTBI primer set. TCRdb re-called the multiplex PCR reads with MiXCR, one entry per CDR3 protein. The sample lists hundreds of thousands of distinct CDR3 sequences; approximately 14% were seen once. Study-wide results and limits: Blood also carried most thyroid clonotypes expanded above 0.001.

Losses at the gene ends were 3 bases for V and 7 bases for J; bases not matched to a gene: 4. The CDR3 runs to 13 residues. Per germline, CDR1 DFQATT and CDR2 SNEGSKA (reference sequence). In its sample, this clonotype was seen many times. Its matching antigen is unknown. The V call is TRBV20-1, the J call TRBJ2-7; TRBD2 matches 12 bases. Material for sequencing was blood. The receptor was isolated from a woman aged 18-30 years with Graves' hyperthyroidism that later progressed to Graves' ophthalmopathy. As DNA, the CDR3 is TGCAGTGCTAGGACTAGCGGGAGTGGGGAGCAGTACTTC. This translates into CSARTSGSGEQYF.